These 26 T cell receptor beta chains originate from one sample sequenced in a study of blood T cell repertoires in COVID-19. The assay was immunoSEQ multiplex PCR, and TCRdb's table has in-frame clones only and misses some. The sample has roughly 250,000 clones, just under 85% seen once. Sequencing input: peripheral blood. Receptors were obtained from a woman older than 75 with acute or convalescent COVID-19.

The gene calls are TRBV10-3 and TRBJ1-4; 9 bases align to TRBD1. V shed 6 bases, J shed 6 bases, and the junction held 8 bases outside the gene matches. CDR3 length: 15 residues. The germline gives CDR1 ENHRY, CDR2 SYGVKD. The CDR3 is CAIRAGQGIDEKLFF. In nucleotides, the CDR3 is TGTGCCATCAGAGCGGGACAGGGTATAGATGAAAAACTGTTTTTT.

The J gene is TRBJ1-2, the V gene TRBV27; TRBD1 matches 9 bases. The CDR3 length is 13 residues. V trimming: 3 bases; J trimming: 6 bases; junction bases outside the gene matches: 2. Germline V CDR1 and CDR2: MNHEY, SMNVEV (reference sequence). CDR3 loop: CASSFTGGHGYTF. CDR3 sequence (DNA): TGTGCCAGCAGTTTCACAGGGGGCCATGGCTACACCTTC.

The genes are TRBV5-1 and TRBJ2-1; a possible D gene is TRBD2 (5 bases). Germline assignment: CDR1 SGHRS and CDR2 YFSETQ. CDR3 length: 16 amino acids. Trimming took 0 bases from V and 4 from J, leaving 14 bases between them. For the CDR3, the DNA is TGCGCCAGCAGCTTGGCCGGGATAGTACGGTACAATGAGCAGTTCTTC. Its protein is CASSLAGIVRYNEQFF.

This clone was seen more than once but under ten times. The chain uses TRBV9 and TRBJ1-6; the D gene is possibly TRBD1 (5 bases). CDR1 and CDR2 from the germline V gene are SGDLS and YYNGEE. V was pared by 0 bases and J by 10 bases, with 14 bases between. This CDR3 contains 15 residues. Here the CDR3 reads CASSVGGGYPSPLHF. CDR3 coding DNA: TGTGCCAGCAGCGTAGGGGGCGGCTATCCATCACCCCTCCACTTT.

The V gene is TRBV7-8, the J gene TRBJ1-2, with D possibly matching TRBD1 (6 bases). Germline loops: CDR1 SGHVS, CDR2 FQNEAQ. There are 14 residues in the CDR3. The V gene lost 4 bases and the J gene lost 2 bases, with 11 bases spanning the gap. The CDR3 loop is CASSWDTSNYGYTF. CDR3 DNA sequence: TGTGCCAGCAGCTGGGACACGTCCAACTATGGCTACACCTTC.

This clone was seen a few times. The chain carries TRBV2 and TRBJ1-5; D is ambiguous. The CDR3 is 14 amino acids. CDR1 SNHLY and CDR2 FYNNEI come from the germline V gene. Trimming took off 3 bases at V and 7 bases at J, with 13 bases between the two ends. The CDR3 is CASSDMPRGQPQHF. The CDR3 DNA sequence: TGTGCCAGCAGTGATATGCCCCGAGGGCAGCCCCAGCATTTT.

This sequence joins TRBV3-1 (or the pseudogene TRBV3-2) and TRBJ2-6, with 8 nucleotides matching TRBD2. J was trimmed by 2 bases and V by 3 bases; bases with no gene match: 9. CDR1 and CDR2 from the germline V gene are LGHDT and YNNKEL (reference sequence). The CDR3 has 18 residues. The CDR3 DNA sequence: TGTGCCAGCAGCCACGAAAACCGGGGGGGGACTGGGGCCAACGTCCTGACTTTC. It specifies CASSHENRGGTGANVLTF.

This chain uses TRBV20-1 with TRBJ1-1; 8 bases are a match to TRBD1. V gave up 5 bases and J gave up 7 bases; unmatched junction bases: 3. In germline, CDR1 is DFQATT, CDR2 SNEGSKA (reference sequence). The CDR3 sequence is 11 residues long. The CDR3: CSAWDRNEAFF. For the CDR3, the DNA is TGCAGTGCTTGGGACAGGAATGAAGCTTTCTTT.

This clone was detected once. The rearrangement joins TRBV3-1 (or the pseudogene TRBV3-2) to TRBJ2-1; TRBD2 is a possible D gene (6 bases). Looked up from germline, CDR1 is LGHDT and CDR2 is YNNKEL (reference sequence). The V end lost 1 base, the J end lost 2 bases, and 9 bases lay between the germline ends. The CDR3 length is 15 residues. As DNA, the CDR3 is TGTGCCAGCAGCCAAGCGGGGGACCCCTACAATGAGCAGTTCTTC. Its protein product is CASSQAGDPYNEQFF.

Note on this clone: At one boundary the junction diverges from the germline segment, which might be a read error. The chain has TRBV7-7 and TRBJ2-1; 13 nucleotides agree with TRBD2. CDR1 and CDR2 from the germline V gene are SSHAT and FNYEAQ (reference sequence). The CDR3 loop spans 15 amino acids. This CDR3 is CASSQGLAGYNEQFF. Here the CDR3 DNA reads TGTGCTAGCAGCCAGGGACTAGCGGGATACAATGAGCAGTTCTTC. The full variable domain, rest sourced from reference TRBV7-7 and TRBJ2-1, is GAGVSQSPRYKVTKRGQDVTLRCDPISSHATLYWYQQALGQGPEFLTYFNYEAQPDKSGLPSDRFSAERPEGSISTLTIQRTEQRDSAMYRCASSQGLAGYNEQFFGPGTRLTVL.

This clone showed up just once. This sequence joins TRBV6-4 and TRBJ2-7; a possible D gene is TRBD2 (5 bases). This CDR3 has 15 residues. CDR1 and CDR2 from the germline V gene are MRHNA and SNTAGT. The ends were cut back, 3 bases at V and 5 bases at J, with 17 bases in the middle. This CDR3 is CASSEPWSRGNEQYF. CDR3 nucleotides: TGTGCCAGCAGTGAACCCTGGAGTAGAGGGAACGAGCAGTACTTC.

This chain connects TRBV5-6 to TRBJ1-3; 10 bases align to TRBD1. Germline V gene sequence: CDR1 SGHDT, CDR2 YYEEEE. V lost 4 bases to trimming and J lost 10 bases; unmatched junction nucleotides: 17. CDR3 size: 17 residues. In DNA form, the CDR3 reads TGTGCCAGCAGCCGCCGACAGGGGGCGAGTTTAAGCCGGACCATATATTTT. It codes for CASSRRQGASLSRTIYF.

The chain uses TRBV5-4 and TRBJ2-3; D not resolved. Germline V CDR1 and CDR2: SGHNT, YYREEE (reference sequence). The CDR3 length is 12 residues. Trimming pared 0 bases from V and 3 bases from J, leaving 2 bases between. CDR3 in amino acids: CASSLATDTQYF. Written as DNA, the CDR3 is TGTGCCAGCAGCTTGGCTACAGATACGCAGTATTTT.

The CDR3 protein is CSDTQQNYGYTF. The CDR3 DNA is TGCAGCGATACACAGCAGAACTATGGCTACACCTTC. The chain uses TRBV29-1 and TRBJ1-2; no reliable D call. CDR3 length: 12 residues. Trimming cost V 7 bases and J 2 bases, with 11 bases left between them. CDR1 is SQVTM and CDR2 is ANQGSEA in the germline V gene.

The chain joins TRBV30 to TRBJ2-2; 9 bases line up with TRBD2. With V trimmed by 3 bases and J by 7 bases, 9 bases remained unmatched. The CDR3 has 15 amino acids. Germline values: CDR1 GTSNPN, CDR2 SVGIG (reference sequence). This CDR3 is CAWSPGLAIGGELFF. The CDR3 DNA sequence: TGTGCCTGGAGCCCGGGACTAGCAATCGGCGGGGAGCTGTTTTTT.

As to this clone: Given a much more abundant clone one base away, this may be a read error. The chain combines TRBV3-1 (or the pseudogene TRBV3-2) with TRBJ2-6, with D possibly being TRBD1 (5 bases). The germline V gene encodes CDR1 LGHDT and CDR2 YNNKEL (reference sequence). V was clipped by 4 bases and J by 0 bases, with 7 bases between them. There are 15 residues in the CDR3. CDR3 coding DNA: TGTGCCAGCAGCCCAGACAGCTCTGGGGCCAACGTCCTGACTTTC. Protein product: CASSPDSSGANVLTF.

This CDR3 is CAWSVSREGEQYF. The CDR3 nucleotides read TGTGCCTGGAGTGTAAGCAGGGAGGGCGAGCAGTACTTC. The chain joins TRBV30 to TRBJ2-7; TRBD2 matches at 7 bases. From germline, CDR1 is GTSNPN and CDR2 SVGIG (reference sequence). V trimming: 0 bases; J trimming: 6 bases; junction bases outside the gene matches: 5. CDR3 length: 13 amino acids.

V gene TRBV2 combines with J gene TRBJ2-1; 8 nucleotides agree with TRBD1. The trim removed 4 bases at V and 15 bases at J, leaving 5 bases unmatched. Looked up from germline, CDR1 is SNHLY and CDR2 is FYNNEI. There are 11 residues in the CDR3. CDR3 sequence: CASSVRDRLFF. CDR3 nucleotide sequence: TGTGCCAGCAGTGTCCGGGACAGGTTGTTCTTC.

The V and J genes are TRBV5-4 and TRBJ2-2; maybe TRBD1 (6 bases). The CDR3 length is 15 residues. The germline CDR1 and CDR2 sequences are SGHNT and YYREEE (reference sequence). The ends were cut back, 0 bases at V and 3 bases at J, with 9 bases in the middle. The CDR3 sequence: CASSLGAGDTGELFF. DNA of the CDR3: TGTGCCAGCAGCTTGGGGGCAGGGGACACCGGGGAGCTGTTTTTT.

V gene TRBV19 combines with J gene TRBJ1-2; D is perhaps TRBD1 (5 bases). V was cut by 4 bases and J by 8 bases, with 20 bases left in between. Germline CDR1 is LNHDA and CDR2 is SQIVND (reference sequence). The CDR3 is made up of 15 amino acids. The CDR3 DNA follows: TGTGCCAGTAGTACGCCGGGGGGTAGCGGCGACGGCTACACCTTC. Its protein product is CASSTPGGSGDGYTF.

The rearrangement links TRBV24-1 to TRBJ2-3, with TRBD2 matching over 7 bases. The CDR3 extends over 13 amino acids. V gave up 4 bases and J gave up 6 bases; unmatched junction bases: 3. CDR1 is KGHDR and CDR2 is SFDVKD in the germline V gene. This chain's CDR3 is CATSDLGGDTQYF. As DNA, the CDR3 is TGTGCCACCAGTGACCTGGGAGGGGATACGCAGTATTTT.

The rearrangement uses TRBV2 and TRBJ2-7, with TRBD1 identical over 9 bases. This CDR3 has 14 amino acids. CDR1 is SNHLY and CDR2 is FYNNEI in the germline V gene. The ends lost 6 bases at V and 5 bases at J; junction bases unmatched: 8. CDR3 DNA sequence: TGTGCCAGCAGGGATGACAGGGGGGTCGACGAGCAGTACTTC. As protein: CASRDDRGVDEQYF.

This chain links TRBV6-6 with TRBJ2-7, with D hard to call. Trimming cost V 0 bases and J 7 bases, with 10 bases left between them. The length of the CDR3 is 13 residues. Germline CDR1 is MNHNY and CDR2 is SVGAGI (reference sequence). The CDR3 sequence is CASSYSVRREQYF. CDR3 coding DNA: TGTGCCAGCAGTTACTCCGTCCGTCGGGAGCAGTACTTC.

The CDR3 DNA follows: TGTGCCAGCGCGGGACAGCTTGACACTGAAGCTTTCTTT. Amino acid sequence: CASAGQLDTEAFF. This chain uses TRBV18 with TRBJ1-1; 7 nucleotides align to TRBD1. Germline lookup yields CDR1 KGHSH and CDR2 LQKENI. Trimming at V came to 8 bases and at J to 3 bases, leaving 6 bases not matched to a gene. CDR3 size: 13 residues.

V usage is TRBV6-6 and J usage is TRBJ2-1, with 7 positions matching TRBD2. The CDR3 has 15 residues. CDR1 and CDR2 (germline): MNHNY, SVGAGI (reference sequence). The V segment lost 5 bases and the J segment 9 bases; nucleotides outside the gene matches: 13. CDR3 amino acids: CASSEERGPWGEQFF. The CDR3 bases are TGTGCCAGCAGTGAGGAGCGGGGCCCTTGGGGTGAGCAGTTCTTC.

The CDR3 bases are TGTGCCAGCAGTGACATAGGGCAGGGGAACGAAAAACTGTTTTTT. This translates into CASSDIGQGNEKLFF. The rearrangement uses TRBV6-1 and TRBJ1-4; D is possibly TRBD1 (6 bases). Trimming pared 3 bases from V and 8 bases from J, leaving 16 bases between. Germline CDR1 and CDR2: MNHNS and SASEGT. The CDR3 spans 15 residues.